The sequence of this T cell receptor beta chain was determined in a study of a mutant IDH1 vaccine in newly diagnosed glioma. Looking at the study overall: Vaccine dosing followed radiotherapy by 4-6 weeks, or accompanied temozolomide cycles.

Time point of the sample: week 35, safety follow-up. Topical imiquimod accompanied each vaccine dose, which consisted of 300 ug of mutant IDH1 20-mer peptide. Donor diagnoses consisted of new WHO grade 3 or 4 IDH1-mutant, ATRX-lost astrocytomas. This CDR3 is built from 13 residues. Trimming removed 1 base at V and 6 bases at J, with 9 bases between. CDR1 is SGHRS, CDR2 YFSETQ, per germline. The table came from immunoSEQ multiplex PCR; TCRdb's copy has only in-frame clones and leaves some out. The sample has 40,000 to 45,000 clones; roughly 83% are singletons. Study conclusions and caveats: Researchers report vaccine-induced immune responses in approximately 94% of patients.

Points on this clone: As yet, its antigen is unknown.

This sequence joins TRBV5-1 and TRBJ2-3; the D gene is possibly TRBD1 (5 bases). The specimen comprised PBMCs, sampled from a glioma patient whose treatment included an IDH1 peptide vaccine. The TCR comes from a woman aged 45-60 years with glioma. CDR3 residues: CASSLWGRDTQYF. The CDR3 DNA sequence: TGCGCCAGCAGCTTGTGGGGCCGGGATACGCAGTATTTT.